The T cell receptor (beta chain) described here comes from a study of blood T cell repertoires in COVID-19 (TCRdb year 2020). General notes on the study: Samples covering the acute and convalescent phases of COVID-19 were provided by collaborators in the United States, Italy and Spain. The material from the prospective study consisted of cDNA or gDNA derived from T cells, B-cell-depleted T cells, or PBMCs. Deeply sampled blood TCRbeta repertoires from subjects exposed to, actively infected with, or recovered from COVID-19 were included in the dataset. The repertoires were released in a freely available public database meant as a resource for research on the immune response to SARS-CoV-2. Samples came from the ongoing ImmuneRACE study (first 160 participants) plus 1,254 subjects from 6 global collaborators. Nearly every sample came with metadata listing a de-identified subject ID, COVID-19 status, age in years and sex. Where available, HLA class I and class II types were taken from metadata supplied by the sample provider and were not determined by assay-based typing.

On this clone: Its antigen specificity is not known. Per-base quality was not reported, and no clone a single base away is much larger than it.

The immunoSEQ Assay, a bias-controlled multiplex PCR, was used to amplify TCRbeta CDR3 regions from genomic DNA. The authors processed their data as follows. The number of nucleated cells in each sample was estimated by amplification of reference gene primers within the assay. Sequence reads were collapsed and filtered to measure the absolute abundance of every unique TCRbeta CDR3 rearrangement. For each sample, productive Simpson clonality was calculated as the square root of Simpson's diversity index over productive rearrangements. TCRdb obtained this table from immuneACCESS and retained in-frame rearrangements with V and J assigned. These tables miss some clones; where compared with another copy, unresolved V genes account for less than half of the shortfall, and the remainder is unexplained. V and J calls and clone size follow that table, whereas D and trimming were derived from the DNA. This sample is represented by roughly 80,000 clones; approximately 80% of them were singletons. The biggest ten clones account for 9.5% to 15% of the sample.

Study-level results and caveats: The amount of clinical and demographic metadata varied by source and participant and was provided uncurated.

The collaborating institutions used their own protocols to collect whole blood in K2EDTA tubes. Collaborator samples were shipped for TCRbeta analysis as frozen whole blood, isolated PBMCs, or DNA extracted from either sample type. The specimen sequenced was peripheral blood. The TCR sequence derives from a man older than 75 with acute or convalescent COVID-19.

The DNA reads TGTGCCAGCAGCTCCCGGGACTGGGGTGAGCAGTACTTC. Its translation is CASSSRDWGEQYF. The rearrangement combines TRBV5-6 with TRBJ2-7; the D gene is possibly TRBD2, with 6 bases matching. The germline V gene provides CDR1 SGHDT and CDR2 YYEEEE. The CDR3 has 13 amino acids, counting the end cysteine and phenylalanine. The sequence is cut down to CDR3 DNA, 39 bases in frame from base 1. Trimming at the junction amounts to 3 bases on V and 7 bases on J, and the germline ends lie 14 bases apart.